This T cell receptor beta chain was found in a study of shared clonotypes between healthy human individuals. Per sorted-subset replicate PCR, input was approximately 0.2 ug DNA, representing tens of thousands of T cell genomes. Assay used: immunoSEQ multiplex PCR; TCRdb lists only in-frame clones, some missing. The table has under 2.5 million clones, 80% to 95% seen once. Turning to this clone: No antigen is known for it.

This CDR3 comprises 17 residues. V was clipped by 3 bases and J by 1 base, with 13 bases between them. Germline loops: CDR1 SGHTA, CDR2 FQGTGA. Study findings and constraints: Non-shared clonotypes displayed generation probabilities falling below those of clonotypes present in all four donors.

The gene calls are TRBV7-3 and TRBJ2-6, with D possibly matching TRBD2 (6 bases). Source material: naive CD4+ T cells from PBMCs. Described subset: CD45RA+ positively selected. This TCR was sampled from a man younger than 35 in good health. Some clones in this sample may be carry-over from other donors' samples. The CDR3 sequence: CASSFFFRGSGANVLTF. The CDR3 bases are TGTGCCAGCAGCTTCTTCTTCCGGGGGTCTGGGGCCAACGTCCTGACTTTC.